This T cell receptor (beta chain) was retrieved from a study of CXCR3-negative and CXCR3-positive naive CD8 T cells. In preparing the TRB cDNA libraries, 5' RACE with UMI labels was used. TCRdb re-called the 5' RACE reads and shows each CDR3 protein once, DNA omitted. The specimen's table records 6,000 to 8,000 distinct CDR3 sequences. According to its frequency, this clonotype is medium-sized. The CDR3 consists of 14 residues. Germline CDR1 SQVTM, CDR2 ANQGSEA. This chain joins TRBV29-1 and TRBJ2-1; TCRdb picks TRBD2, but there is no DNA to check that call. The sample consisted of naive CXCR3- CD8+ T cells from blood. The subset was: CD45RO-CCR7+CD27+CD95- naive CD8+ T cells lacking CXCR3 (TNR3-). This TCR came from a human donor in good health. Some clones in this sample may be carry-over from other donors' samples. The CDR3 spells CSVWGISGRNEQFF.